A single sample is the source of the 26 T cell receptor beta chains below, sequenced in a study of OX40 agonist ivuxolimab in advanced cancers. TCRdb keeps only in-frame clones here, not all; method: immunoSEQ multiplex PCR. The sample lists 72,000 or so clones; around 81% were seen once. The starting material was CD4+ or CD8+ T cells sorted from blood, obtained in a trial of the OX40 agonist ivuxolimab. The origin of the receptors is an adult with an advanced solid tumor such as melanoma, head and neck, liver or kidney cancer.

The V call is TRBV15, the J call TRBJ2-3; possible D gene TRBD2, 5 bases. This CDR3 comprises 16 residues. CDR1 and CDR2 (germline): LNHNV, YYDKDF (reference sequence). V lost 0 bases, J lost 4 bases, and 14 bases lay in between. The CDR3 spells CATSREGGGSADTQYF. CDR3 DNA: TGTGCCACCAGCAGAGAAGGAGGCGGATCAGCAGATACGCAGTATTTT.

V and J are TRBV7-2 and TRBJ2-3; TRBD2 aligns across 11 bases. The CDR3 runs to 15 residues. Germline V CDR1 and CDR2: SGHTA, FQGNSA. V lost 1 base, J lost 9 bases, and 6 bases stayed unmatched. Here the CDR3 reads CASSLGSGGARTQYF. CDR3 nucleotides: TGTGCCAGCAGCTTAGGTAGCGGGGGGGCTCGCACGCAGTATTTT.

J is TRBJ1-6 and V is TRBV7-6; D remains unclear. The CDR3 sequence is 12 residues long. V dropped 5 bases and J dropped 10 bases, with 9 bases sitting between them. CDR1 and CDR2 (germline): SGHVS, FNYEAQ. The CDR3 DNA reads TGTGCCAGCAGCCTGGAAGCGTCACCCCTCCACTTT. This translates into CASSLEASPLHF. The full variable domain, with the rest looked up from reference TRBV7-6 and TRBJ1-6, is GAGVSQSPRYKVTKRGQDVALRCDPISGHVSLYWYRQALGQGPEFLTYFNYEAQQDKSGLPNDRFSAERPEGSISTLTIQRTEQRDSAMYRCASSLEASPLHFGNGTRLTVT.

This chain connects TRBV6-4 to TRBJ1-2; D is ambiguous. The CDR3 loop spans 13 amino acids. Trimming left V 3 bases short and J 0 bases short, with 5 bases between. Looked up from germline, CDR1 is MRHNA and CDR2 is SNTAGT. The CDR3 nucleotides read TGTGCCAGCAGTGAGGGTCCTAACTATGGCTACACCTTC. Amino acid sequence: CASSEGPNYGYTF.

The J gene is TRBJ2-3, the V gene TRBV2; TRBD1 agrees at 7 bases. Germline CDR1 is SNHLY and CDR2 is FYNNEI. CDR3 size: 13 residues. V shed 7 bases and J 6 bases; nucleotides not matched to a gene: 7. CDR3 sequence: CASIKGAMDTQYF. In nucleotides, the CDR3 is TGTGCCAGCATAAAGGGGGCGATGGATACGCAGTATTTT.

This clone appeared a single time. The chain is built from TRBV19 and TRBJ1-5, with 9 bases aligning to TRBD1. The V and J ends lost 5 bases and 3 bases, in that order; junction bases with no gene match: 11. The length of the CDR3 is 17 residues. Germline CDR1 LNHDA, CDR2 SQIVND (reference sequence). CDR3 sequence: CASSPRATGGHNQPQHF. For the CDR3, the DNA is TGTGCCAGTAGTCCACGGGCGACAGGGGGTCACAATCAGCCCCAGCATTTT.

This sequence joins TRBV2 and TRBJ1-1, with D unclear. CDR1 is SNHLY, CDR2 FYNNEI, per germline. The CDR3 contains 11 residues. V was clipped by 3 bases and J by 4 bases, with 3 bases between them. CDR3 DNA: TGTGCCAGCAGTGAGCTCACTGAAGCTTTCTTT. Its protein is CASSELTEAFF.

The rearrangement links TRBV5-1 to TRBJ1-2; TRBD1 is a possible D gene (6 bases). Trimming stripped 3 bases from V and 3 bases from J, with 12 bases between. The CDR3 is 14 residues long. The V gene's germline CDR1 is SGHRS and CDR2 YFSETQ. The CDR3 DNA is TGCGCCAGCAGCTACGGCAGGGGCCACTATGGCTACACCTTC. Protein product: CASSYGRGHYGYTF.

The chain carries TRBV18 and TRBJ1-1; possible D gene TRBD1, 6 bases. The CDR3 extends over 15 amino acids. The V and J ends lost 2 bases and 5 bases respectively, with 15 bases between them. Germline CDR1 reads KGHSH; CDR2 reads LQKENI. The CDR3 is CASSPGGGGRTEAFF. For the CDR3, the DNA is TGTGCCAGCTCACCAGGTGGAGGGGGAAGGACTGAAGCTTTCTTT. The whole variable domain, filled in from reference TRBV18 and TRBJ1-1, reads NAGVMQNPRHLVRRRGQEARLRCSPMKGHSHVYWYRQLPEEGLKFMVYLQKENIIDESGMPKERFSAEFPKEGPSILRIQQVVRGDSAAYFCASSPGGGGRTEAFFGQGTRLTVV.

The CDR3 here is CASSRVGTGIYEQYF. The CDR3 DNA follows: TGTGCCAGTAGTCGAGTCGGGACAGGGATTTACGAGCAGTACTTC. The V call is TRBV19, the J call TRBJ2-5; 9 bases align to TRBD1. With the DNA end fitting TRBJ2-7 better, the J assignment may be wrong. Germline assignment: CDR1 LNHDA and CDR2 SQIVND (reference sequence). The CDR3 covers 15 residues.

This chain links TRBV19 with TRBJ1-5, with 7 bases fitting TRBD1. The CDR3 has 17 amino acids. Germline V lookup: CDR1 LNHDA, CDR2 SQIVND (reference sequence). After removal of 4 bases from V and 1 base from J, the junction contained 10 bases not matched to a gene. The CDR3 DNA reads TGTGCCAGTAGTAACCCCTTGACAGGGATCAGCAATCAGCCCCAGCATTTT. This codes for CASSNPLTGISNQPQHF.

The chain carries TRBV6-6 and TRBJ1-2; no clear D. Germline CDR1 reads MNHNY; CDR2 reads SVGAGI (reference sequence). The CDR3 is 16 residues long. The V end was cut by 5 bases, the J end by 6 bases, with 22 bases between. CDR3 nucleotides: TGTGCCAGCAGTAACCCGCACGGCCGGGTTTCACATGGCTACACCTTC. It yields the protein CASSNPHGRVSHGYTF.

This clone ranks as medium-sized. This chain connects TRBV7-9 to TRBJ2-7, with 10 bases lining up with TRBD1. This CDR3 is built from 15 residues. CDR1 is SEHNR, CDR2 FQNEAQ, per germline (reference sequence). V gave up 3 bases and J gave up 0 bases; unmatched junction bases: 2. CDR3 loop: CASSFGDRGSYEQYF. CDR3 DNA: TGTGCCAGCAGCTTCGGGGACAGGGGCTCCTACGAGCAGTACTTC. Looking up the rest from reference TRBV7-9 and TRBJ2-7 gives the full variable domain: DTGVSQNPRHKITKRGQNVTFRCDPISEHNRLYWYRQTLGQGPEFLTYFQNEAQLEKSRLLSDRFSAERPKGSFSTLEIQRTEQGDSAMYLCASSFGDRGSYEQYFGPGTRLTVT.

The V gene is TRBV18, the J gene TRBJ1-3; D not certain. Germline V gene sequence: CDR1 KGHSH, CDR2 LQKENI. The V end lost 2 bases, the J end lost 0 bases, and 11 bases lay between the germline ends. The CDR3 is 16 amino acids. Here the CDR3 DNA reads TGTGCCAGCTCACCATATCCGGCTTTCTCTGGAAACACCATATATTTT. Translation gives CASSPYPAFSGNTIYF.

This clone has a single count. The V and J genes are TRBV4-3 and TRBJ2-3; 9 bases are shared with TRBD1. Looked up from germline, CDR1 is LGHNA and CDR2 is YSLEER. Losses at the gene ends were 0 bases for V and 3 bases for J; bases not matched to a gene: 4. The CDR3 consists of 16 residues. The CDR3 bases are TGCGCCAGCAGCCAAGATTTGGGACAGGGAACAGATACGCAGTATTTT. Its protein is CASSQDLGQGTDTQYF.

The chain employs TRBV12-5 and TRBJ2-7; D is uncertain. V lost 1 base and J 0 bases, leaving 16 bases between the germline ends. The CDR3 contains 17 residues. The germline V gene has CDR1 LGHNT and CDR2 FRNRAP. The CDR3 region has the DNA TGTGCTAGTGGTTTGGGACTTCTCAGAGATAGCTCCTACGAGCAGTACTTC. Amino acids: CASGLGLLRDSSYEQYF.

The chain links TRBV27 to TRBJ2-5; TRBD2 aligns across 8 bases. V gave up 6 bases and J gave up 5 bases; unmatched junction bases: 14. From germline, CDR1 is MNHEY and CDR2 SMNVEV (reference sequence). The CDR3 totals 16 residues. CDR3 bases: TGTGCCAGCAGGGTCCTAGGGACTAGTGGAAAGGAGACCCAGTACTTC. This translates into CASRVLGTSGKETQYF.

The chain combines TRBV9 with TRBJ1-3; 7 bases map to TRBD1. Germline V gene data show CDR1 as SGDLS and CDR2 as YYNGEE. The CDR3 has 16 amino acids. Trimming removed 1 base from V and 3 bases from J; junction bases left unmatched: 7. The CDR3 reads CASSVNSGGNGNTIYF. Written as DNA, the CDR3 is TGTGCCAGCAGCGTAAATTCAGGGGGAAATGGAAACACCATATATTTT.

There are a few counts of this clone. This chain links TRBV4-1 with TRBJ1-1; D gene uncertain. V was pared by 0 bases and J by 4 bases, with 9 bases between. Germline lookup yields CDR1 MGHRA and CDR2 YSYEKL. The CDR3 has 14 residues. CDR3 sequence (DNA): TGCGCCAGCAGCCAAGATCCCCGGGGCACTGAAGCTTTCTTT. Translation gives CASSQDPRGTEAFF.

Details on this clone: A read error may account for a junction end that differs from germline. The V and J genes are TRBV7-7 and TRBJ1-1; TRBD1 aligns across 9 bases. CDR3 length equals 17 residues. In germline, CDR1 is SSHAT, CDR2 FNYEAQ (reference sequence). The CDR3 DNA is TGTGCTAGCAGCCGTGGGACAGGGCGAAGGATGAACACTGAAGCTTTCTTT. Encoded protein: CASSRGTGRRMNTEAFF.

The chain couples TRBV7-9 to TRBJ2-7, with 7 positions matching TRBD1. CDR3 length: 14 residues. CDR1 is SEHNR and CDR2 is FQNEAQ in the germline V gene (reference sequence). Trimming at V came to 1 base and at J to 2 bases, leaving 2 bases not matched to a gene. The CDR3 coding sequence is TGTGCCAGCAGCTTAGGTCAGGGGGCCTACGAGCAGTACTTC. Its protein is CASSLGQGAYEQYF. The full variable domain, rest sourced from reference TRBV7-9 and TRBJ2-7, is DTGVSQNPRHKITKRGQNVTFRCDPISEHNRLYWYRQTLGQGPEFLTYFQNEAQLEKSRLLSDRFSAERPKGSFSTLEIQRTEQGDSAMYLCASSLGQGAYEQYFGPGTRLTVT.

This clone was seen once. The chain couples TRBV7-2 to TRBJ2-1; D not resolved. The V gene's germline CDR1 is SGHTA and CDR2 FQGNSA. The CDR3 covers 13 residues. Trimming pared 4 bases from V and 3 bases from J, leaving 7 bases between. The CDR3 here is CASSSSSYNEQFF. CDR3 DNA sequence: TGTGCCAGCAGCTCCAGTAGCTACAATGAGCAGTTCTTC.

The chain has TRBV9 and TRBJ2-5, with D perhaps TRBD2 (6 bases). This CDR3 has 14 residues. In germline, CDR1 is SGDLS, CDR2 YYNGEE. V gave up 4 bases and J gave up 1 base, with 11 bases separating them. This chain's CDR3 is CASSTSGGQETQYF. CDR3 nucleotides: TGTGCCAGCAGCACCTCCGGGGGCCAAGAGACCCAGTACTTC.

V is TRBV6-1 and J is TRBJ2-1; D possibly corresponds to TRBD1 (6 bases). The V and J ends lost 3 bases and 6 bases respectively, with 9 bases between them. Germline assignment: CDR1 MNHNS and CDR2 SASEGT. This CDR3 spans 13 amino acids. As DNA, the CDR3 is TGTGCCAGCAGTGACCGACAGGCCAATGAGCAGTTCTTC. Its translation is CASSDRQANEQFF.

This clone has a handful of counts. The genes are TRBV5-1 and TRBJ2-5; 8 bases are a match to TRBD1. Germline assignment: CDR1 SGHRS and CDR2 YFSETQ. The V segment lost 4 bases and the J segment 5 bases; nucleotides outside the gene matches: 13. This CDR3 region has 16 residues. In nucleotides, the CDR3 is TGCGCCAGCAGCACTGTCTCAGGGGGCTACAGGGAGACCCAGTACTTC. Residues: CASSTVSGGYRETQYF.

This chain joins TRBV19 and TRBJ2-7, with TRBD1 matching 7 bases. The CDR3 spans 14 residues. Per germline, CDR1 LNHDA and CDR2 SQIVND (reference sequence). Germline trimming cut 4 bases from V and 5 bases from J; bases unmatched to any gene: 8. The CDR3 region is CASSTPGQSNEQYF. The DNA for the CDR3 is TGTGCCAGTAGTACACCGGGACAGAGCAACGAGCAGTACTTC.